Below are 31 T cell receptor beta chains sequenced from a single sample in a study of CD8 T cells in Susac syndrome. The authors reverse transcribed roughly 0.5 to 1 ug RNA with random hexamers. MiXCR, applied by TCRdb to the immunoSEQ multiplex PCR reads, yields one record per CDR3 protein. This table holds about 50,000 distinct CDR3 sequences, 93% found once. The sample comprised CD8+ T cells from PBMCs. The receptors stem from a human donor with multiple sclerosis.

This clonotype was seen a single time. The chain employs TRBV19 and TRBJ2-7, with TRBD2 matching 9 bases. Germline CDR1 LNHDA, CDR2 SQIVND (reference sequence). The CDR3 runs 15 residues. V was pared by 2 bases and J by 3 bases, with 5 bases of the junction left unmatched. CDR3 coding DNA: TGTGCCAGTAGTATATACCCTAGCGGGGTCTACGAGCAGTACTTC. As protein: CASSIYPSGVYEQYF.

This rearrangement joins TRBV4-3 to TRBJ1-2; 8 bases map to TRBD1. The CDR3 is 13 residues long. V gave up 0 bases and J gave up 8 bases; unmatched junction bases: 2. Germline V gene data show CDR1 as LGHNA and CDR2 as YSLEER. CDR3 DNA: TGCGCCAGCAGCCAAGATGGGACAGGAGGCTACACCTTC. Protein sequence: CASSQDGTGGYTF.

The chain joins TRBV3-1 to TRBJ1-2; D gene unclear. The V end lost 0 bases, the J end lost 8 bases, and 13 bases lay between the germline ends. This CDR3 region has 14 residues. CDR1 is LGHDT, CDR2 YNNKEL, per germline (reference sequence). DNA for the CDR3: TGTGCCAGCAGCCAAGATCCGGAAGAGGGAGGCTACACCTTC. Translation: CASSQDPEEGGYTF.

CDR3 region: CASTSGTGDHEQYF. The DNA of the CDR3 is TGTGCCAGCACCTCCGGGACAGGGGACCACGAGCAGTACTTC. The V and J genes are TRBV18 and TRBJ2-7, with 10 bases identical to TRBD1. The CDR3 consists of 14 residues. Germline CDR1 is KGHSH and CDR2 is LQKENI. After removal of 8 bases from V and 5 bases from J, the junction contained 9 bases not matched to a gene.

This clonotype was observed a single time. V is TRBV4-1 and J is TRBJ1-6, with D possibly being TRBD1 (5 bases). Germline CDR1 and CDR2: MGHRA and YSYEKL. V shed 0 bases and J shed 9 bases, with 9 bases lying between them. There are 14 residues in the CDR3. CDR3 protein: CASSQDRGGSPLHF. The CDR3 nucleotides read TGCGCCAGCAGCCAAGATCGGGGCGGTTCACCCCTCCACTTT.

J is TRBJ2-1 and V is TRBV15, with 9 nucleotides matching TRBD2. Per the germline V gene, CDR1 is LNHNV and CDR2 is YYDKDF (reference sequence). This CDR3 spans 20 amino acids. The V and J ends lost 0 bases and 9 bases, in that order; junction bases with no gene match: 21. Written as DNA, the CDR3 is TGTGCCACCAGCAGAGATAGAGGGGTGGAGGGACTAGCTTTTCCAAGTGAGCAGTTCTTC. This encodes CATSRDRGVEGLAFPSEQFF.

The V gene is TRBV20-1, the J gene TRBJ2-6; 10 bases match TRBD1. Trimming took 4 bases from V and 0 from J; bases not matched to a gene: 3. Germline CDR1 reads DFQATT; CDR2 reads SNEGSKA (reference sequence). This CDR3 contains 16 residues. In DNA, the CDR3 is TGCAGTGCTACCGACAGGGGGCTCTCTGGGGCCAACGTCCTGACTTTC. This encodes CSATDRGLSGANVLTF.

The chain is built from TRBV12-3 or TRBV12-4 and TRBJ1-2, with TRBD1 matching over 9 bases. The CDR3 runs to 11 residues. J lost 6 bases, V lost 11 bases, and 4 bases had no gene match. The CDR3 sequence: CALQGANGYTF. DNA of the CDR3: TGTGCCTTACAGGGGGCGAATGGCTACACCTTC.

This chain connects TRBV4-3 to TRBJ2-1, with D perhaps matching TRBD1 or TRBD2 (6 bases each). Deletions cut 0 bases from V and 4 bases from J, with 16 bases between. The CDR3 runs to 17 residues. Germline CDR1 LGHNA, CDR2 YSLEER. The CDR3 loop reads CASSQEGGLIPYNEQFF. The DNA of the CDR3 is TGCGCCAGCAGCCAAGAAGGGGGACTCATACCTTACAATGAGCAGTTCTTC.

V and J are TRBV29-1 and TRBJ1-1; D is possibly TRBD1 (6 bases). The ends were cut back, 7 bases at V and 5 bases at J, with 14 bases in the middle. Looked up from germline, CDR1 is SQVTM and CDR2 is ANQGSEA. The CDR3 sequence is 12 residues long. Here the CDR3 reads CSGGGGQTEAFF. As DNA, the CDR3 is TGCAGCGGAGGAGGGGGGCAGACTGAAGCTTTCTTT.

The gene calls are TRBV30 and TRBJ2-7, with 7 bases lining up with TRBD1. V was clipped by 5 bases and J by 2 bases; unmatched bases: 6. CDR3 length: 13 amino acids. Per germline, CDR1 GTSNPN and CDR2 SVGIG (reference sequence). In DNA form, the CDR3 reads TGTGCCTGGGGGTACAGGGGTCCCTACGAGCAGTACTTC. Translated: CAWGYRGPYEQYF. Based on the CDR3 plus reference TRBV30 and TRBJ2-7, the full variable domain is SQTIHQWPATLVQPVGSPLSLECTVEGTSNPNLYWYRQAAGRGLQLLFYSVGIGQISSEVPQNLSASRPQDRQFILSSKKLLLSDSGFYLCAWGYRGPYEQYFGPGTRLTVT.

The genes are TRBV27 and TRBJ1-2, with D uncertain. Between the trimmed V and J ends, which lost 5 bases and 4 bases, there was a span of 11 bases. Germline values: CDR1 MNHEY, CDR2 SMNVEV (reference sequence). This CDR3 comprises 13 residues. In DNA, the CDR3 is TGTGCCAGCAGTCCACAAGTAGGCTATGGCTACACCTTC. This translates into CASSPQVGYGYTF.

The V call is TRBV6-5, the J call TRBJ2-5; D call uncertain. CDR3 length equals 12 residues. Trimming stripped 6 bases from V and 4 bases from J, with 9 bases between. Germline V gives CDR1 MNHEY, CDR2 SVGAGI. DNA of the CDR3: TGTGCCAGCAGCCTACACGGAGAGACCCAGTACTTC. Its translation is CASSLHGETQYF.

The V and J genes are TRBV27 and TRBJ1-2; 12 bases are a match to TRBD1. The V gene end was trimmed by 4 bases and the J gene end by 6 bases; junction bases not matched to a gene: 15. The CDR3 sequence is 18 residues long. Germline CDR1 and CDR2: MNHEY and SMNVEV (reference sequence). CDR3 nucleotides: TGTGCCAGCAGTTGGGACCCGGGACAGGGGGCGCGAGGGAATGGCTACACCTTC. This gives the protein CASSWDPGQGARGNGYTF.

For the CDR3, the DNA is TGCGCCAGCAGCTGGACGGACAGGGGAGTAGGCTACACCTTC. Translated, it gives CASSWTDRGVGYTF. The chain joins TRBV5-1 to TRBJ1-2; 9 bases agree with TRBD1. Germline V lookup: CDR1 SGHRS, CDR2 YFSETQ. Losses at the gene ends were 3 bases for V and 8 bases for J; bases not matched to a gene: 8. This CDR3 is built from 14 residues.

The gene calls are TRBV7-8 and TRBJ2-7, with 10 bases fitting TRBD2. With 6 bases clipped from V and 1 base from J, the junction kept 6 bases outside the gene matches. From germline, CDR1 is SGHVS and CDR2 FQNEAQ. The CDR3 is 15 residues long. The CDR3 nucleotides are TGTGCCAGCAGGGCTTTAGCGGGGGGATCCTACGAGCAGTACTTC. It codes for CASRALAGGSYEQYF.

The chain couples TRBV27 to TRBJ1-2; D not certain. This CDR3 has 16 amino acids. V shed 0 bases and J shed 7 bases, with 18 bases lying between them. Germline CDR1 reads MNHEY; CDR2 reads SMNVEV (reference sequence). CDR3 sequence (DNA): TGTGCCAGCAGTTTATCGATCGGCGAAGCCCCTCTTGGCTACACCTTC. Amino acids: CASSLSIGEAPLGYTF.

This clonotype was counted once. V is TRBV28 and J is TRBJ2-5, with TRBD2 identical over 9 bases. This CDR3 spans 13 amino acids. Germline V CDR1 and CDR2: MDHEN, SYDVKM. Trimming took 2 bases from V and 5 from J; bases not matched to a gene: 0. The CDR3 here is CASSLLAGETQYF. In DNA, the CDR3 is TGTGCCAGCAGTTTACTAGCGGGGGAGACCCAGTACTTC. The whole variable domain, filled in from reference TRBV28 and TRBJ2-5, reads DVKVTQSSRYLVKRTGEKVFLECVQDMDHENMFWYRQDPGLGLRLIYFSYDVKMKEKGDIPEGYSVSREKKERFSLILESASTNQTSMYLCASSLLAGETQYFGPGTRLLVL.

The chain recombines TRBV6-1 with TRBJ1-6, with TRBD1 matching 8 bases. J gave up 8 bases and V 6 bases, and 12 bases lay outside the gene matches. Germline lookup yields CDR1 MNHNS and CDR2 SASEGT. The CDR3 consists of 16 residues. The CDR3 spells CASRPSPTGAHSPLHF. The CDR3 DNA follows: TGTGCCAGCAGACCGTCCCCGACAGGGGCGCATTCACCCCTCCACTTT.

The V call is TRBV5-6, the J call TRBJ2-7; D remains unclear. Germline V gene lookup returns CDR1 SGHDT and CDR2 YYEEEE. V was clipped by 3 bases and J by 9 bases, with 13 bases between them. CDR3 length equals 12 residues. The CDR3 loop reads CASSSGPTPQYF. The DNA of the CDR3 is TGTGCCAGCAGCTCCGGACCAACCCCGCAGTACTTC.

This clonotype has more than one count but fewer than ten. The chain has TRBV20-1 and TRBJ2-3; 8 bases fit TRBD2. V was pared by 1 base and J by 3 bases, with 6 bases of the junction left unmatched. Germline lookup yields CDR1 DFQATT and CDR2 SNEGSKA (reference sequence). CDR3 size: 15 residues. CDR3 region: CSARAPGGDTDTQYF. For the CDR3, the DNA is TGCAGTGCTAGAGCCCCGGGGGGGGATACAGATACGCAGTATTTT.

This chain joins TRBV20-1 and TRBJ2-1; the match to TRBD2 covers 10 bases. The CDR3 is 15 amino acids. J was trimmed by 7 bases and V by 1 base; bases with no gene match: 7. Germline V lookup: CDR1 DFQATT, CDR2 SNEGSKA (reference sequence). Written as DNA, the CDR3 is TGCAGTGCTAGAGCCACTAGCGGGGCCTGGAATGAGCAGTTCTTC. Translating it yields CSARATSGAWNEQFF.

The chain joins TRBV6-5 to TRBJ1-1; no clear D gene. The CDR3 consists of 12 residues. Trimming took off 5 bases at V and 5 bases at J, with 9 bases between the two ends. Germline CDR1 MNHEY, CDR2 SVGAGI. CDR3 sequence: CASSPDGTEAFF. Here the CDR3 DNA reads TGTGCCAGCAGTCCAGATGGGACTGAAGCTTTCTTT.

The chain couples TRBV30 to TRBJ2-3; D is possibly TRBD1 (5 bases). The length of the CDR3 is 14 residues. V lost 1 base and J 2 bases, leaving 10 bases between the germline ends. Germline CDR1 GTSNPN, CDR2 SVGIG (reference sequence). The CDR3: CAWSEDSYTDTQYF. The CDR3 coding sequence is TGTGCCTGGAGTGAAGACAGCTACACAGATACGCAGTATTTT.

The chain uses TRBV12-3 or TRBV12-4 and TRBJ2-7, with TRBD1 matching over 9 bases. The CDR3 is made up of 15 amino acids. J gave up 5 bases and V 1 base, and 6 bases lay outside the gene matches. The CDR3 DNA follows: TGTGCCAGCAGTTTAGAGGGACAGGGTTTCCACGAGCAGTACTTC. It is translated as CASSLEGQGFHEQYF.

The J gene is TRBJ1-5, the V gene TRBV6-7; 7 bases agree with TRBD1. TRBV6-7 is designated an ORF whose function remains uncertain. CDR3 length equals 13 residues. J gave up 6 bases and V 11 bases, and 10 bases lay outside the gene matches. This chain's CDR3 is CAPQEAGGQPQHF. The CDR3 nucleotides are TGTGCCCCTCAGGAGGCAGGGGGTCAGCCCCAGCATTTT.

J is TRBJ2-5 and V is TRBV3-1; TRBD1 matches at 8 bases. This CDR3 is built from 15 residues. V lost 4 bases and J lost 6; bases outside the gene matches: 10. CDR1 is LGHDT and CDR2 is YNNKEL in the germline V gene (reference sequence). The CDR3 loop is CASSLPRGQGQTQYF. The CDR3 DNA sequence: TGTGCCAGCAGCCTACCTAGAGGACAGGGCCAGACCCAGTACTTC.

The chain carries TRBV4-1 and TRBJ2-7; 10 bases agree with TRBD2. Germline V lookup: CDR1 MGHRA, CDR2 YSYEKL. The length of the CDR3 is 17 residues. Trimming removed 3 bases from V and 0 bases from J; junction bases left unmatched: 8. CDR3 region: CASSQASLAGFSYEQYF. The CDR3 region has the DNA TGCGCCAGCAGCCAGGCTTCACTAGCGGGGTTCTCCTACGAGCAGTACTTC.

The CDR3, as DNA: TGTGCCAGCAGCTTGTCGGAGTTGGGTGAGCAGTACTTC. Translating it yields CASSLSELGEQYF. The V call is TRBV7-9, the J call TRBJ2-7, with unresolved D. V was pared by 3 bases and J by 7 bases, with 13 bases between. Germline V gene lookup returns CDR1 SEHNR and CDR2 FQNEAQ (reference sequence). The CDR3 spans 13 residues.

The chain combines TRBV6-5 with TRBJ2-6; TRBD1 might be the D (5 bases). This CDR3 is built from 15 residues. Germline values: CDR1 MNHEY, CDR2 SVGAGI. V was pared by 8 bases and J by 3 bases, with 14 bases between. As DNA, the CDR3 is TGTGCCAGCGCGATAGGGGCTCATGGGGCCAACGTCCTGACTTTC. This sequence encodes CASAIGAHGANVLTF.

The V gene is TRBV19, the J gene TRBJ2-3, with D possibly matching TRBD2 (6 bases). The CDR3 covers 14 residues. Germline values: CDR1 LNHDA, CDR2 SQIVND (reference sequence). Trimming took 3 bases from V and 11 from J, leaving 18 bases between them. This CDR3 reads CASSIVGRPGVQYF. The CDR3 coding sequence is TGTGCCAGTAGTATCGTCGGGCGGCCGGGGGTGCAGTATTTT.